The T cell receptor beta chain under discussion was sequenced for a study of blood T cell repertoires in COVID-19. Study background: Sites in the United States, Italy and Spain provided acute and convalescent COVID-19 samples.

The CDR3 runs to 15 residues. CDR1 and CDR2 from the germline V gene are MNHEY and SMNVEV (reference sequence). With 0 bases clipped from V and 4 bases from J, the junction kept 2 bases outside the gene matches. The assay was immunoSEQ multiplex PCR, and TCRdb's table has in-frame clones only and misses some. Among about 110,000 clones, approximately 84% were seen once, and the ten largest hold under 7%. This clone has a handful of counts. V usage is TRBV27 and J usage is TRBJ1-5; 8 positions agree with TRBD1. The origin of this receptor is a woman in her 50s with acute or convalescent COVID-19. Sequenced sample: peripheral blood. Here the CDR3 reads CASSLSDRGNQPQHF. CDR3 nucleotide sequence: TGTGCCAGCAGTTTATCCGACAGGGGTAATCAGCCCCAGCATTTT.